The 20 T cell receptor beta chains in this list originate from one sample, sequenced in a study of cytomegalovirus exposure and HLA in healthy donors. PCR primers comprised 60 Vbeta and 13 Jbeta primers. Using immunoSEQ multiplex PCR, the repertoire was profiled, and TCRdb retains in-frame clones only, with some absent. Found here are about 130,000 clones, roughly 78% of them singletons; the top ten hold 6% to 7.5%. The specimen sequenced was PBMCs. The receptors shown here come from a middle-aged man in good health and CMV-seropositive.

This sequence joins TRBV18 and TRBJ2-1; D perhaps matches TRBD1 (6 bases). The germline V gene has CDR1 KGHSH and CDR2 LQKENI. V lost 0 bases and J lost 6, with 12 bases in between. The CDR3 has 15 amino acids. The CDR3 spells CASSPPFSRGNEQFF. For the CDR3, the DNA is TGTGCCAGCTCACCACCTTTCAGCAGGGGCAATGAGCAGTTCTTC. Full variable domain (rest looked up from reference TRBV18 and TRBJ2-1): NAGVMQNPRHLVRRRGQEARLRCSPMKGHSHVYWYRQLPEEGLKFMVYLQKENIIDESGMPKERFSAEFPKEGPSILRIQQVVRGDSAAYFCASSPPFSRGNEQFFGPGTRLTVL.

This chain connects TRBV19 to TRBJ2-7; D not resolved. The CDR3 sequence is 15 residues long. Trimming left V 3 bases short and J 0 bases short, with 12 bases between. The germline V gene encodes CDR1 LNHDA and CDR2 SQIVND (reference sequence). The CDR3 is CASSIGAESSYEQYF. The CDR3 nucleotides are TGTGCCAGTAGTATTGGTGCGGAGAGCTCCTACGAGCAGTACTTC. Using reference TRBV19 and TRBJ2-7 for the parts outside the CDR3, the full variable domain is DGGITQSPKYLFRKEGQNVTLSCEQNLNHDAMYWYRQDPGQGLRLIYYSQIVNDFQKGDIAEGYSVSREKKESFPLTVTSAQKNPTAFYLCASSIGAESSYEQYFGPGTRLTVT.

The chain recombines TRBV9 with TRBJ1-6; possible D gene TRBD1, 6 bases. Germline V gives CDR1 SGDLS, CDR2 YYNGEE. This CDR3 spans 14 amino acids. V was trimmed by 3 bases and J by 7 bases, leaving 11 bases between them. CDR3 bases: TGTGCCAGCAGCGGGGGACAACCCAATTCACCCCTCCACTTT. It codes for CASSGGQPNSPLHF.

There are a few counts of this clone. The chain uses TRBV27 and TRBJ2-7; TRBD1 agrees at 8 bases. V shed 5 bases, J shed 6 bases, and the junction held 6 bases outside the gene matches. Germline V gene lookup returns CDR1 MNHEY and CDR2 SMNVEV (reference sequence). The CDR3 runs to 13 residues. The CDR3: CASSRHTGGEQYF. CDR3 DNA sequence: TGTGCCAGCAGTAGGCATACAGGGGGCGAGCAGTACTTC.

The chain joins TRBV6-5 to TRBJ2-1, with TRBD2 matching over 10 bases. Trimming removed 2 bases from V and 15 bases from J; junction bases left unmatched: 4. Germline V CDR1 and CDR2: MNHEY, SVGAGI. The CDR3 is 12 residues long. For the CDR3, the DNA is TGTGCCAGCAGTTACACTAGCGGGATGACGTTCTTC. Translation gives CASSYTSGMTFF.

The DNA of the CDR3 is TGTGCCAGCAGCTTGACTAGCGGACACACAGATACGCAGTATTTT. Amino acid sequence: CASSLTSGHTDTQYF. The rearrangement joins TRBV7-2 to TRBJ2-3; TRBD2 aligns across 9 bases. Germline CDR1 is SGHTA and CDR2 is FQGNSA. This CDR3 contains 15 residues. V was clipped by 3 bases and J by 2 bases; unmatched bases: 3.

V is TRBV27 and J is TRBJ1-1, with a possible D match to TRBD1 (5 bases). V was pared by 5 bases and J by 11 bases, with 18 bases between. The length of the CDR3 is 13 residues. Looked up from germline, CDR1 is MNHEY and CDR2 is SMNVEV (reference sequence). The CDR3 DNA reads TGTGCCAGCAGTCCGAATAGGCAGGGATGGGCTTTCTTT. Translating gives CASSPNRQGWAFF.

The J gene is TRBJ2-3, the V gene TRBV6-1; the match to TRBD1 covers 9 bases. The CDR3 sequence is 15 residues long. The V and J ends lost 5 bases and 5 bases, in that order; junction bases with no gene match: 8. Germline CDR1 and CDR2: MNHNS and SASEGT. The CDR3 coding sequence is TGTGCCAGCAGTTTACAACAGGGGGCGAGAGATACGCAGTATTTT. Its translation: CASSLQQGARDTQYF.

This clone was picked up one time. The V and J genes are TRBV6-1 and TRBJ1-1, with TRBD1 identical over 7 bases. V dropped 3 bases and J dropped 9; count of bases not matched to a gene: 10. This CDR3 spans 14 amino acids. Per germline, CDR1 MNHNS and CDR2 SASEGT. The CDR3 spells CASSEPGGAYQAFF. CDR3 DNA sequence: TGTGCCAGCAGTGAGCCAGGGGGAGCTTACCAAGCTTTCTTT.

This chain joins TRBV7-9 and TRBJ1-2; D call uncertain. Germline CDR1 reads SEHNR; CDR2 reads FQNEAQ (reference sequence). Between the trimmed V and J ends, which lost 1 base and 0 bases, there was a span of 6 bases. This CDR3 is 14 amino acids long. CDR3 in DNA: TGTGCCAGCAGCTTAGACAGCTCTAACTATGGCTACACCTTC. The encoded protein is CASSLDSSNYGYTF.

The rearrangement uses TRBV5-1 and TRBJ1-1; perhaps TRBD1 as D (6 bases). Germline lookup yields CDR1 SGHRS and CDR2 YFSETQ. Trimming shortened V by 0 bases and J by 4 bases, and 10 bases separated the two germline ends. This CDR3 comprises 14 residues. The CDR3 nucleotides read TGCGCCAGCAGCTTGGTCCAGGGGCCCACTGAAGCTTTCTTT. It encodes CASSLVQGPTEAFF.

The chain links TRBV19 to TRBJ1-2, with a possible D match to TRBD1 (6 bases). The CDR3 loop spans 15 amino acids. The germline V gene encodes CDR1 LNHDA and CDR2 SQIVND (reference sequence). V lost 1 base and J 7 bases, leaving 16 bases between the germline ends. Here the CDR3 reads CASSIGGRGRSGYTF. For the CDR3, the DNA is TGTGCCAGTAGTATAGGGGGCAGGGGTAGGTCTGGCTACACCTTC.

The rearrangement uses TRBV2 and TRBJ1-3; possible D gene TRBD1, 6 bases. Trimming cost V 2 bases and J 4 bases, with 9 bases left between them. The CDR3 extends over 14 amino acids. Germline V gives CDR1 SNHLY, CDR2 FYNNEI. The DNA of the CDR3 is TGTGCCAGCAGTGAACAGGGGAGAGGAAACACCATATATTTT. This translates into CASSEQGRGNTIYF.

This CDR3 is CASSFTGYGYTF. The CDR3 DNA is TGTGCCAGCAGTTTTACAGGATACGGCTACACCTTC. The chain carries TRBV28 and TRBJ1-2, with D possibly being TRBD1 (5 bases). Per germline, CDR1 MDHEN and CDR2 SYDVKM. The CDR3 spans 12 residues. V gave up 3 bases and J gave up 8 bases, with 10 bases separating them.

The CDR3 is CASSSTAGGEQYF. CDR3 coding DNA: TGTGCCAGCAGTTCAACGGCAGGGGGTGAGCAGTACTTC. This chain joins TRBV27 and TRBJ2-7; 7 bases are shared with TRBD1. Losses at the gene ends were 4 bases for V and 7 bases for J; bases not matched to a gene: 7. Germline-derived CDR1 and CDR2 are MNHEY and SMNVEV (reference sequence). The CDR3 length is 13 residues.

The V call is TRBV19, the J call TRBJ2-7; 11 bases agree with TRBD1. V gave up 8 bases and J gave up 0 bases; unmatched junction bases: 3. The V gene's germline CDR1 is LNHDA and CDR2 SQIVND (reference sequence). The CDR3 loop spans 14 amino acids. The CDR3 bases are TGTGCCAGTCGGGGACAGGGGGGCTCCTACGAGCAGTACTTC. As protein: CASRGQGGSYEQYF. Based on the CDR3 plus reference TRBV19 and TRBJ2-7, the full variable domain is DGGITQSPKYLFRKEGQNVTLSCEQNLNHDAMYWYRQDPGQGLRLIYYSQIVNDFQKGDIAEGYSVSREKKESFPLTVTSAQKNPTAFYLCASRGQGGSYEQYFGPGTRLTVT.

There are a few counts of this clone. The V and J genes are TRBV19 and TRBJ1-1; the match to TRBD1 covers 8 bases. Per germline, CDR1 LNHDA and CDR2 SQIVND (reference sequence). This CDR3 spans 15 amino acids. V shed 5 bases and J 1 base; nucleotides not matched to a gene: 6. The CDR3 nucleotides are TGTGCCAGTAGTGCTAGACAGGGGACGAACACTGAAGCTTTCTTT. This encodes CASSARQGTNTEAFF.

The chain couples TRBV27 to TRBJ1-1; tentatively, D is TRBD1 (5 bases). CDR3 length equals 15 residues. Between the trimmed V and J ends, which lost 3 bases and 5 bases, there was a span of 16 bases. The germline gives CDR1 MNHEY, CDR2 SMNVEV (reference sequence). CDR3 in amino acids: CASSLGGEGRTEAFF. The CDR3 DNA is TGTGCCAGCAGTTTGGGGGGTGAGGGGAGGACTGAAGCTTTCTTT.

The genes are TRBV29-1 and TRBJ2-5; TRBD2 agrees at 11 bases. Germline CDR1 and CDR2: SQVTM and ANQGSEA. This CDR3 spans 13 amino acids. The J segment lost 9 bases and the V segment lost 4 bases, leaving 7 bases of the junction unmatched. The CDR3 coding sequence is TGCAGCGTTGCACTAGCGGGGGCGGTGGCCCAGTACTTC. Its translation: CSVALAGAVAQYF.

The V call is TRBV12-5, the J call TRBJ1-1; D gene uncertain. The length of the CDR3 is 14 residues. V was pared by 7 bases and J by 1 base, with 13 bases between. Germline-derived CDR1 and CDR2 are LGHNT and FRNRAP. The CDR3 is CASDARNRNTEAFF. CDR3 DNA: TGTGCTAGTGACGCCCGAAACAGGAACACTGAAGCTTTCTTT.